A selection of T cell receptor beta chains follows, all from one sample in a study of Ad26.COV2.S vaccination and SARS-CoV-2 variants. Generated by immunoSEQ multiplex PCR, the TCRdb table keeps only in-frame clones and is missing some. The sample carries about 440,000 clones, 90% recorded once. The source material was peripheral blood, sampled in a trial of Ad26.COV2.S vaccine versus placebo. These TCRs come from a person between 18 and 60 years old who received the Ad26.COV2.S COVID-19 vaccine or a placebo. Each CDR3 is given with its conserved first and last residue.

v_call	j_call	cdr3_aa
TRBV27	TRBJ2-1	CARGGSFFYNEQFF
TRBV28	TRBJ1-2	CASNGPYLNYGYTF
TRBV30	TRBJ2-1	CAWSAGSSYNEQFF
TRBV4-1	TRBJ1-6	CASSQGTARHF
TRBV5-4	TRBJ1-1	CASRPTGNMNTEAFF
TRBV19	TRBJ2-6	CASSARTGGASGANVLTF
TRBV7-8	TRBJ2-3	CASSLGHRPRADTQYF
TRBV28	TRBJ2-7	CASSPMAGYRDHEQYF
TRBV11-2	TRBJ2-2	CASSFGTSVTGELFF
TRBV7-6	TRBJ2-1	CASSFGTRGTYNEQFF
TRBV27	TRBJ2-7	CASSSTLLAFPYEQYF
TRBV3-1/TRBV3-2	TRBJ2-5	CASSQPIQETQYF
TRBV3-1/TRBV3-2	TRBJ1-5	CASSRGGDGQPQHF
TRBV6-2/TRBV6-3	TRBJ2-1	CASSYTPASGYNEQFF
TRBV28	TRBJ1-4	CASSPPHHGLNEKLFF
TRBV7-2	TRBJ2-2	CASSLARDRFYTGELFF
TRBV5-1	TRBJ2-1	CASSLVAGPSYNEQFF
TRBV5-1	TRBJ2-7	CASSLEDRGYEQYF
TRBV7-9	TRBJ2-1	CASSYPGLADNEQFF
TRBV28	TRBJ1-1	CASQSGDIRAFF
TRBV28	TRBJ2-2	CASSFSMPGELFF
TRBV14	TRBJ2-2	CASSRRFGRVTGELFF
TRBV14	TRBJ2-7	CASSQDRVGNSYEQYF
TRBV29-1	TRBJ1-1	CSVEDGWKAFF
TRBV28	TRBJ1-5	CASSYTTSYSNQPQHF
TRBV7-8	TRBJ2-5	CASTSPFMETQYF
TRBV28	TRBJ1-5	CASTKGQGTVGNQPQHF